This record concerns one T cell receptor beta chain sequence. Authors' analysis steps: Cell counts per sample came from amplifying reference gene primers. Repertoires were generated with immunoSEQ multiplex PCR, while TCRdb's copy carries only in-frame clones and drops some. V, J and clone size are taken as reported in that table, and D and trimming were inferred from the DNA itself. Altogether approximately 62,000 clones are present, about 81% being singletons, with the ten largest covering about 16%. This sample was taken from a study of blood T cell repertoires in COVID-19. Looking at the study overall: Italy, Spain and the United States were the sources of the convalescent and acute COVID-19 samples.

V was pared by 4 bases and J by 5 bases, with 14 bases between. Germline V gene lookup returns CDR1 MDHEN and CDR2 SYDVKM. The CDR3 loop spans 14 amino acids. The chain couples TRBV28 to TRBJ1-1; D might be TRBD1 (5 bases). This clonotype was sampled from an older man with acute or convalescent COVID-19. The specimen sequenced was peripheral blood. The CDR3 sequence is CASSSWAGRTEAFF. The DNA of the CDR3 is TGTGCCAGCAGTTCATGGGCAGGGAGGACTGAAGCTTTCTTT.